Only a few counts were recorded for the clone carrying this T cell receptor (beta chain). The sample is drawn from a study of control samples from healthy donors and cancer patients. Profiling relied on immunoSEQ multiplex PCR, and the TCRdb table lists in-frame clones only, not all of them. The top ten hold roughly 0.64% of the sample, which has under 200,000 clones, about 93% seen once. Sample: blood. This TCR was sampled from a woman in her 30s in good health.

In DNA form, the CDR3 reads TGTGCCAGCAGTTTACCCGGACGGTCCCCATATTTT. Amino acids: CASSLPGRSPYF. This chain uses TRBV28 with TRBJ1-3, with D unclear. Trimming shortened V by 2 bases and J by 15 bases, and 14 bases separated the two germline ends. Germline CDR1 reads MDHEN; CDR2 reads SYDVKM. This CDR3 region has 12 residues.